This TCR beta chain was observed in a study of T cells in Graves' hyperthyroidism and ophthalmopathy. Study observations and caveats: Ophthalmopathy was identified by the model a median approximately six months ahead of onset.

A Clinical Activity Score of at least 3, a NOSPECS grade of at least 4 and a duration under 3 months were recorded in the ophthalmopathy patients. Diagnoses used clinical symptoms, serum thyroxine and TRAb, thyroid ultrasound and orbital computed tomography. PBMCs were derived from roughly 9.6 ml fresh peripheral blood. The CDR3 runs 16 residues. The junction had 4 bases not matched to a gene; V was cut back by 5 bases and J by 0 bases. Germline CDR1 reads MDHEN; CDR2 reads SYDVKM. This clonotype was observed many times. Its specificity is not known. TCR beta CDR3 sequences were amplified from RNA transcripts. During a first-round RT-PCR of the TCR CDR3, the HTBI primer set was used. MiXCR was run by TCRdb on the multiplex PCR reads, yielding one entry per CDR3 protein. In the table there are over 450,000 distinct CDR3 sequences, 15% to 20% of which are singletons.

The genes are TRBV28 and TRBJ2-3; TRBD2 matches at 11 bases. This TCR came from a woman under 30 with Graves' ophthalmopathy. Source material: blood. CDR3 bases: TGTGCCAGCAGTATGGGACTAGCGGTCAGCACAGATACGCAGTATTTT. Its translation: CASSMGLAVSTDTQYF.